The TCR beta chain described here comes from a study of T cells after posttransplantation cyclophosphamide. Study-wide results and caveats: Donor CD8+ memory clones often dominated recipient blood repertoires at later times. TRB overlap between skin or GI tissue T cells and blood was limited.

The CDR3 covers 16 residues. Germline CDR1 reads MGHRA; CDR2 reads YSYEKL. Trimming took 2 bases from V and 0 from J, leaving 13 bases between them. Treatment was busulfan-fludarabine conditioning, a marrow graft, and cyclophosphamide on days +3 and +4. A few counts support this clone. The antigen remains undetermined. Produced via immunoSEQ multiplex PCR; TCRdb's table is partial and in-frame only. The profile shows tens of thousands of clones, roughly 78% of them singletons. This TCR derives from a female patient aged 40-50 years who received an allogeneic stem cell transplant from a related donor, was CMV-positive, and had no GVHD. A subset of T cells may come from the graft donor. This chain joins TRBV4-1 and TRBJ1-2, with D hard to call. The material was CD4+ T cells sorted from blood, obtained 1,800 to 2,000 days after a stem cell transplant with posttransplant cyclophosphamide. CDR3 protein: CASSQSRQVANYGYTF. CDR3 bases: TGCGCCAGCAGCCAAAGTCGGCAGGTTGCTAACTATGGCTACACCTTC.